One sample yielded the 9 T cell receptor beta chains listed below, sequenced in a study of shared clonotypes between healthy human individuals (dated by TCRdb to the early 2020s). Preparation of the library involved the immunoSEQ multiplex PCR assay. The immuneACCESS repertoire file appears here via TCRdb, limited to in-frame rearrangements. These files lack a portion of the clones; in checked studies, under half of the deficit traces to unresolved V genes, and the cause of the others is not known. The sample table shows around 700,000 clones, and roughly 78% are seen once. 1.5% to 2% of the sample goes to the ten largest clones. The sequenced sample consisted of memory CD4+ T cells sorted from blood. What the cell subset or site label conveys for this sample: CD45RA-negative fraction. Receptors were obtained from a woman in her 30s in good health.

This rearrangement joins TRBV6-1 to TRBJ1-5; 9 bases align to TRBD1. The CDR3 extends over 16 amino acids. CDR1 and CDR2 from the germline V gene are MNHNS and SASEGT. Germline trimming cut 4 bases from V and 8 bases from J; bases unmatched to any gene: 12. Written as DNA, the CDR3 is TGTGCCAGCAGTGCCTCACAGGGGGCCCTTGCGGAGCCCCAGCATTTT. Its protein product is CASSASQGALAEPQHF.

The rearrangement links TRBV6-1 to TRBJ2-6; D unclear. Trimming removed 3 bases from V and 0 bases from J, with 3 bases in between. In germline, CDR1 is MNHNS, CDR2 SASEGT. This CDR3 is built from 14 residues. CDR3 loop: CASSDASGANVLTF. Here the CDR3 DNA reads TGTGCCAGCAGTGATGCCTCTGGGGCCAACGTCCTGACTTTC.

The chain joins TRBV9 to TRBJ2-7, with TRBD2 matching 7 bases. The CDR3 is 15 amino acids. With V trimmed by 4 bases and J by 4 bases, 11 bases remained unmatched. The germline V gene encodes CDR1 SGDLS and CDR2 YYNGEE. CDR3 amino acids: CASSPARSGNYEQYF. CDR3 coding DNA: TGTGCCAGCAGCCCAGCGCGCAGCGGGAATTACGAGCAGTACTTC.

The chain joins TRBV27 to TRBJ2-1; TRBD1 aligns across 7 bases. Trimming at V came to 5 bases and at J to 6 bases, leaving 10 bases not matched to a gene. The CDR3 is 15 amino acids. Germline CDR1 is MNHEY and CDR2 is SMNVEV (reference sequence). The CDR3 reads CASSLGTAEGNEQFF. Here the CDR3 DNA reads TGTGCCAGCAGTCTAGGGACAGCCGAGGGCAATGAGCAGTTCTTC.

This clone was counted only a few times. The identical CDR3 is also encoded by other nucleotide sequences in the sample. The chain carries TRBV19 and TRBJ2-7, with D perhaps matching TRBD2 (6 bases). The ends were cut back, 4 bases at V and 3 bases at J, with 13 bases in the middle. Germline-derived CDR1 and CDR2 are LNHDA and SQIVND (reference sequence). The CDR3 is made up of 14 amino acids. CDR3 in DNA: TGTGCCAGTAGTAGGCAAGCGGGTGGCTACGAGCAGTACTTC. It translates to CASSRQAGGYEQYF. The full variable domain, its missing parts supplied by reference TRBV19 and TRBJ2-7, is DGGITQSPKYLFRKEGQNVTLSCEQNLNHDAMYWYRQDPGQGLRLIYYSQIVNDFQKGDIAEGYSVSREKKESFPLTVTSAQKNPTAFYLCASSRQAGGYEQYFGPGTRLTVT.

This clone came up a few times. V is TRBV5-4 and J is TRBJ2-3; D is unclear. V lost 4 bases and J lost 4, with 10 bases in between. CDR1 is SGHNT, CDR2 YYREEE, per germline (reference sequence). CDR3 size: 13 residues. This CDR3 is CASSLWAADTQYF. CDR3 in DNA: TGTGCCAGCAGCCTATGGGCCGCAGATACGCAGTATTTT.

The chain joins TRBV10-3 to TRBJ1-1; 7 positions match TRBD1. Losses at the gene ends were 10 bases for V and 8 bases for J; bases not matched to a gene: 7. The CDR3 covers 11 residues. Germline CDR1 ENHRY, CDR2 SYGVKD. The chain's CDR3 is CATRQGPEAFF. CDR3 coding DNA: TGTGCCACCCGACAGGGTCCAGAAGCTTTCTTT.

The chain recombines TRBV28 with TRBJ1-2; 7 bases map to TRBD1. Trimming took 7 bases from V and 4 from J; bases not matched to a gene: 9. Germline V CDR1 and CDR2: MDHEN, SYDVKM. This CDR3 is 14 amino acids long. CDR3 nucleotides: TGTGCCAGCACCACGGAGGGGACAGCCTATGGCTACACCTTC. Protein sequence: CASTTEGTAYGYTF.

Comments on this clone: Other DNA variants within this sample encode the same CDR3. In DNA, the CDR3 is TGTGCCAGCAGTGCGTCCCGAGGGAATCAGCCCCAGCATTTT. It specifies CASSASRGNQPQHF. V usage is TRBV28 and J usage is TRBJ1-5, with unresolved D. Germline CDR1 reads MDHEN; CDR2 reads SYDVKM. The CDR3 has 14 residues. Trimming took off 5 bases at V and 4 bases at J, with 12 bases between the two ends.